A selection of T cell receptor beta chains follows, all from one sample in a study of blood T cell repertoires in COVID-19. Clones were read by immunoSEQ multiplex PCR, and TCRdb kept only the in-frame ones, dropping some. This sample yields fewer than 300,000 clones, of which under 90% are seen a single time; roughly 3.1% belongs to the top ten. Material: peripheral blood. The receptors here all came from a woman aged 18 to 35 with acute or convalescent COVID-19. CDR3s include the opening cysteine and the closing phenylalanine or tryptophan. D genes are given only for firm matches. Clone size is shown for a subset of rows, as once, few, many or a class of expanded clone.

j_call d_call v_call clone_size cdr3_nt cdr3_aa
TRBJ2-7 . TRBV7-2 . TGTGCCAGCAGCTTCGTTTTCGGGTTTTCGGACGAGCAGTACTTC CASSFVFGFSDEQYF
TRBJ2-4 . TRBV6-2/TRBV6-3 . TGTGCCAGCAGTTACGGAGGGAGTCACATTCAGTACTTC CASSYGGSHIQYF
TRBJ1-2 . TRBV5-5 . TGTGCCAGCAGGACAGCTCCTAACTATGGCTACACCTTC CASRTAPNYGYTF
TRBJ2-5 . TRBV3-1/TRBV3-2 . TGTGCCAGCAGCCAAGACAAAGAGACCCAGTACTTC CASSQDKETQYF
TRBJ2-7 TRBD1 TRBV28 once TGTGCCAGCAGGGCCGGGACAGGGGGCCTACGGGGTCCCTACGAGCAGTACTTC CASRAGTGGLRGPYEQYF
TRBJ2-3 TRBD2 TRBV3-1/TRBV3-2 . TGTGCCAGCAGCCTTGCTAGCGGAACCCTCCCTACAGATACGCAGTATTTT CASSLASGTLPTDTQYF
TRBJ2-7 TRBD2 TRBV2 . TGTGCCAGCAGTCAAAGCGGGAGGGCCTACGAGCAGTACTTC CASSQSGRAYEQYF
TRBJ2-3 . TRBV27 . TGTGCCAGCGCGAGGACAGCTAACACAGATACGCAGTATTTT CASARTANTDTQYF
TRBJ1-5 . TRBV4-3 . TGCGCCAGCAGCCAAGAGGGGGGGATTGGCAATCAGCCCCAGCATTTT CASSQEGGIGNQPQHF
TRBJ1-2 . TRBV19 . TGTGCCAGTAGTCTTGGCGGGGGTGGACTTAACTATGGCTACACCTTC CASSLGGGGLNYGYTF
TRBJ2-3 . TRBV13 . TGTGCCAGCAGCTCGGTCGGGGTGAGGGAGGAAAGGACAGATACGCAGTATTTT CASSSVGVREERTDTQYF
TRBJ2-2 . TRBV27 few TGTGCCAGCAGTTCAACTATAGGAAAGACAGGTGGCACCGGGGAGCTGTTTTTT CASSSTIGKTGGTGELFF
TRBJ2-6 . TRBV6-5 . TGTGCCAGCACCCAACAGGGTGCTGGGGCCAACGTCCTGACTTTC CASTQQGAGANVLTF
TRBJ1-2 TRBD1 TRBV12-3/TRBV12-4 few TGTGCCAGCACCGCCGGGACAGAGAAGGGCTACACCTTC CASTAGTEKGYTF
TRBJ2-7 TRBD1 TRBV28 . TGTGCCAGCAGTCCGGGACAGACCTACGAGCAGTACTTC CASSPGQTYEQYF
TRBJ2-3 TRBD2 TRBV3-1/TRBV3-2 . TGTGCCAGCAGCCAAGAGCGGACTAGCGGGGTAAGAGATACGCAGTATTTT CASSQERTSGVRDTQYF
TRBJ2-1 . TRBV27 . TGTGCCAGCAACGGGGGATACTACAATGAGCAGTTCTTC CASNGGYYNEQFF
TRBJ2-1 TRBD2 TRBV11-2 . TGTGCCAGCAGCTCGGGGACTAGCGGGAGGGTTGGTGATGAGCAGTTCTTC CASSSGTSGRVGDEQFF
TRBJ1-2 TRBD1 TRBV3-1/TRBV3-2 few TGTGCCAGCAGCCAAAGGGGACAGGGAGTTTCCACCTTC CASSQRGQGVSTF
TRBJ2-7 . TRBV25-1 . TGTGCCAGCAGTGAATCCGGACGTTGGACAGACGAGCAGTACTTC CASSESGRWTDEQYF
TRBJ1-4 TRBD1 TRBV10-1 few TGCGCCAGCAGTCCGGGACAGCTATCAAGAAAACTGTTTTTT CASSPGQLSRKLFF
TRBJ2-7 . TRBV13 . TGTGCCAGCAGCCCCCTAGTTCCCTACGAGCAGTACTTC CASSPLVPYEQYF
TRBJ1-4 . TRBV7-6 . TGTGCCAGCAGCTTAGTGGGCCAGCCGGGGGATTTTGAAAAACTGTTTTTT CASSLVGQPGDFEKLFF
TRBJ1-2 . TRBV18 . TGTGCCAGCTCACCGGGGGAAGGGGGCTATGGCTACACCTTC CASSPGEGGYGYTF
TRBJ1-1 . TRBV6-5 . TGTGCCAGCAGGAGGTTGGCTAACACTGAAGCTTTCTTT CASRRLANTEAFF
TRBJ1-1 . TRBV6-5 . TGTGCCAGCAGTTACTCTAGGGGCAGAGCGAACACTGAAGCTTTCTTT CASSYSRGRANTEAFF
TRBJ1-6 . TRBV30 . TGTGCCTGGAGTGTATCAGTCAGGAATTCACCCCTCCACTTT CAWSVSVRNSPLHF
TRBJ1-4 TRBD1 TRBV7-9 . TGTGCCAGCAGCCCCGCCCAGGGGGCGGCTAATGAAAAACTGTTTTTT CASSPAQGAANEKLFF
TRBJ2-3 TRBD2 TRBV19 . TGTGCCAGTAGTCCTGGGGGACTAGCGGGAGATACGCAGTATTTT CASSPGGLAGDTQYF
TRBJ2-1 TRBD2 TRBV4-3 . TGCGCCAGCAGCCAGCCCCCCGTGGCGGGAGCTCTCTACAATGAGCAGTTCTTC CASSQPPVAGALYNEQFF
TRBJ1-1 . TRBV18 many TGTGCCAGCTCACCTCGACACGAAGTCAACACTGAAGCTTTCTTT CASSPRHEVNTEAFF
TRBJ2-2 . TRBV6-4 . TGTGCCAGCAGTGACGATCGGGACACCGGGGAGCTGTTTTTT CASSDDRDTGELFF
TRBJ1-5 . TRBV21-1 . TGTGCCAGCAGCGCCTGGGGGGGTGGGCCCCAGCATTTT CASSAWGGGPQHF